A single T cell receptor (beta chain) is shown here with its context. As yet, its antigen is unknown. With 60 Vbeta and 13 Jbeta primers, the PCR was carried out. Sequencing used immunoSEQ multiplex PCR; TCRdb keeps in-frame clones, though not all of them. The sample contains more than 150,000 clones, 77% of which appear only once. This record belongs to a study of cytomegalovirus exposure and HLA in healthy donors. Findings and limits, study-wide: HLA alleles showed associations with 16,951 TCR beta sequences in a later analysis, at a 0.05 false discovery rate. The study flagged around 150 TCR beta chains as cytomegalovirus-associated.

There are 13 residues in the CDR3. V lost 6 bases and J lost 8, with 13 bases in between. The germline V gene encodes CDR1 KGHSH and CDR2 LQKENI. Sample: PBMCs. V gene TRBV18 combines with J gene TRBJ1-4; TRBD1 is a possible D gene (5 bases). This receptor was obtained from a man between 18 and 35 years old in good health and CMV-seronegative. CDR3 DNA: TGTGCCAGCTCGACGGCGACAGAAGAAAAACTGTTTTTT. This gives the protein CASSTATEEKLFF. Based on the CDR3 plus reference TRBV18 and TRBJ1-4, the full variable domain is NAGVMQNPRHLVRRRGQEARLRCSPMKGHSHVYWYRQLPEEGLKFMVYLQKENIIDESGMPKERFSAEFPKEGPSILRIQQVVRGDSAAYFCASSTATEEKLFFGSGTQLSVL.